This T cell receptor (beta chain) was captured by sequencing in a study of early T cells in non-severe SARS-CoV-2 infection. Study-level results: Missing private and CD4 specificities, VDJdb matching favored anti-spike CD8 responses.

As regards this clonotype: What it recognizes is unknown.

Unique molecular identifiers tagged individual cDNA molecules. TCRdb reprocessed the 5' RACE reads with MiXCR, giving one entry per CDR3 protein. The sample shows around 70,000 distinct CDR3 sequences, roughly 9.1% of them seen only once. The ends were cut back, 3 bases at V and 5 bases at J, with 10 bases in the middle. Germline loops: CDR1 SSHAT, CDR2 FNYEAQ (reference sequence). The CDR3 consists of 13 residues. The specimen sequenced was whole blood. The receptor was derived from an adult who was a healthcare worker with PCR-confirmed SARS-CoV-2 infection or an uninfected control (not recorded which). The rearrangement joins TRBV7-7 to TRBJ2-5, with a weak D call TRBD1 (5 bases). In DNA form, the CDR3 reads TGTGCCAGCAGCTTGGCAGGGATGGAGACCCAGTACTTC. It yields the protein CASSLAGMETQYF. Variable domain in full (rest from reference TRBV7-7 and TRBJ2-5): GAGVSQSPRYKVTKRGQDVTLRCDPISSHATLYWYQQALGQGPEFLTYFNYEAQPDKSGLPSDRFSAERPEGSISTLTIQRTEQRDSAMYRCASSLAGMETQYFGPGTRLLVL.